Each of the 7 T cell receptor beta chains below was sequenced from the same sample in a study of CD4 and CD8 cells across lung adenocarcinoma regions. One entry per CDR3 protein, called by TCRdb with MiXCR from the PCR reads. Of about 16,000 distinct CDR3 sequences detected, around 53% appear once; the ten largest clones hold 55% to 65%. The sequencing sample was made of CD8+ T cells from the center of a lung tumor. Receptors were obtained from a female donor with lung adenocarcinoma. The CD4 and CD8 labels of this study may be unreliable.

This clonotype was detected many times. This may come from a read error, since a much larger clone is one base off. The genes are TRBV6-1 and TRBJ2-1; D unresolved. Per germline, CDR1 MNHNS and CDR2 SASEGT. Trimming shortened V by 0 bases and J by 13 bases, and 13 bases separated the two germline ends. There are 13 residues in the CDR3. CDR3 sequence (DNA): TGTGCCAGCAGTGAAGCGCGAGAGGCGACCCAGTTCTTC. As protein: CASSEAREATQFF.

This sequence joins TRBV6-5 and TRBJ2-3; a possible D gene is TRBD1 (5 bases). The CDR3 loop spans 15 amino acids. V was clipped by 8 bases and J by 5 bases, with 20 bases between them. Germline CDR1 and CDR2: MNHEY and SVGAGI. The CDR3 loop reads CASGLGRWAKDTQYF. CDR3 sequence (DNA): TGTGCCAGCGGTTTGGGGCGGTGGGCCAAAGATACGCAGTATTTT.

This clonotype has a handful of counts. The chain couples TRBV4-3 to TRBJ1-2; D not certain. Trimming pared 3 bases from V and 4 bases from J, leaving 18 bases between. CDR1 and CDR2 (germline): LGHNA, YSLEER. The CDR3 length is 16 residues. Written as DNA, the CDR3 is TGCGCCAGCAGCCAGGATACTCAATCAGGAGGCTATGGCTACACCTTC. Amino acid sequence: CASSQDTQSGGYGYTF.

Details on this clonotype: A junction end diverges from the germline sequence, so it may reflect a read error. The chain recombines TRBV10-2 with TRBJ2-6; D possibly matches TRBD1 or TRBD2 (6 bases each). The CDR3 length is 16 residues. Germline assignment: CDR1 WSHSY and CDR2 SAAADI. The CDR3: CASSPVSRSGANVLSF. The CDR3 bases are TGCGCCAGCAGTCCGGTCAGTAGGTCGGGGGCCAACGTCCTGTCCTTC.

The rearrangement joins TRBV27 to TRBJ1-2; 7 bases align to TRBD1. The CDR3 has 14 amino acids. Germline values: CDR1 MNHEY, CDR2 SMNVEV (reference sequence). The junction had 6 bases not matched to a gene; V was cut back by 6 bases and J by 2 bases. The DNA of the CDR3 is TGTGCCAGCAGGCGCGACAGGGCAAACTATGGCTACACCTTC. The encoded protein is CASRRDRANYGYTF.

The rearrangement links TRBV27 to TRBJ1-2; tentatively, D is TRBD1 (6 bases). Germline CDR1 and CDR2: MNHEY and SMNVEV (reference sequence). Trimming cost V 5 bases and J 2 bases, with 9 bases left between them. The CDR3 is 13 residues long. CDR3 DNA: TGTGCCAGCAGTAAGACAGGAAACTATGGCTACACCTTC. This translates into CASSKTGNYGYTF.

J is TRBJ2-1 and V is TRBV6-1; D not resolved. This CDR3 has 13 residues. CDR1 and CDR2 (germline): MNHNS, SASEGT. Trimming removed 4 bases from V and 11 bases from J, with 15 bases in between. The CDR3 reads CASSAVVWSQQFF. For the CDR3, the DNA is TGTGCCAGCAGTGCCGTGGTGTGGAGCCAGCAGTTCTTC.